These 11 T cell receptor beta chains came from one sample sequenced in a study of blood T cell repertoires in COVID-19. The protocol was immunoSEQ multiplex PCR, while the TCRdb copy is restricted to in-frame clones and leaves out a portion. The sample holds more than 95,000 clones, more than 75% seen once. Sample: peripheral blood. The receptors come from a man between 60 and 70 years old with acute or convalescent COVID-19.

CDR3 nucleotide sequence: TGTGCCAGCAGTTCCGTGTACGAGCAGTACTTC. It is translated as CASSSVYEQYF. This chain links TRBV3-1 (or the pseudogene TRBV3-2) with TRBJ2-7; D gene ambiguous. Germline CDR1 and CDR2: LGHDT and YNNKEL (reference sequence). Trimming took 6 bases from V and 4 from J, leaving 7 bases between them. The CDR3 contains 11 residues.

This clone was observed many times. The V gene is TRBV28, the J gene TRBJ1-5; 7 nucleotides agree with TRBD1. Germline trimming cut 4 bases from V and 4 bases from J; bases unmatched to any gene: 25. This CDR3 spans 21 amino acids. Germline loops: CDR1 MDHEN, CDR2 SYDVKM. CDR3 residues: CASSSRQVHGTVWEVNQPQHF. The CDR3, as DNA: TGTGCCAGCAGTTCCCGCCAGGTACACGGGACAGTCTGGGAAGTGAATCAGCCCCAGCATTTT.

The chain is built from TRBV5-1 and TRBJ1-2; 10 positions match TRBD1. V shed 6 bases, J shed 3 bases, and the junction held 17 bases outside the gene matches. The CDR3 is 18 amino acids. Germline CDR1 and CDR2: SGHRS and YFSETQ. Written as DNA, the CDR3 is TGCGCCAGCACAGCAGGGACTCGACAGGGGGCCCACTACTATGGCTACACCTTC. Encoded protein: CASTAGTRQGAHYYGYTF.

V usage is TRBV19 and J usage is TRBJ2-1, with 7 bases that match TRBD2. The CDR3 consists of 16 residues. Germline CDR1 reads LNHDA; CDR2 reads SQIVND (reference sequence). With V trimmed by 3 bases and J by 3 bases, 8 bases remained unmatched. This CDR3 is CASSMMGGILYNEQFF. In DNA, the CDR3 is TGTGCCAGTAGTATGATGGGGGGGATTCTCTACAATGAGCAGTTCTTC. The variable domain in full, completed from reference TRBV19 and TRBJ2-1, reads DGGITQSPKYLFRKEGQNVTLSCEQNLNHDAMYWYRQDPGQGLRLIYYSQIVNDFQKGDIAEGYSVSREKKESFPLTVTSAQKNPTAFYLCASSMMGGILYNEQFFGPGTRLTVL.

In its sample, this clone was seen once. The chain is built from TRBV19 and TRBJ2-5; TRBD1 matches 10 bases. With V trimmed by 5 bases and J by 5 bases, 8 bases remained unmatched. The germline gives CDR1 LNHDA, CDR2 SQIVND (reference sequence). The CDR3 spans 15 residues. The CDR3 region has the DNA TGTGCCAGTAGTTCCGACAGGGGGCTGATGGAGACCCAGTACTTC. Translating gives CASSSDRGLMETQYF.

The V and J genes are TRBV29-1 and TRBJ2-7; 8 nucleotides align to TRBD1. The CDR3 contains 11 residues. Looked up from germline, CDR1 is SQVTM and CDR2 is ANQGSEA. With V trimmed by 5 bases and J by 5 bases, 2 bases remained unmatched. The CDR3 nucleotides read TGCAGCGTTTCGACAGGGGACGAGCAGTACTTC. Translation gives CSVSTGDEQYF.

The gene calls are TRBV9 and TRBJ2-2; no reliable D call. Trimming left V 0 bases short and J 6 bases short, with 18 bases between. The CDR3 is made up of 17 amino acids. Germline V gives CDR1 SGDLS, CDR2 YYNGEE. The CDR3 reads CASSVAPVGQVPGELFF. CDR3 sequence (DNA): TGTGCCAGCAGCGTAGCCCCCGTTGGGCAGGTCCCCGGGGAGCTGTTTTTT.

This clone was observed a single time. The V call is TRBV9, the J call TRBJ2-1, with D possibly matching TRBD2 (5 bases). CDR3 length: 17 amino acids. The germline CDR1 and CDR2 sequences are SGDLS and YYNGEE. The V end was cut by 0 bases, the J end by 7 bases, with 20 bases between. CDR3 amino acids: CASSVDPASIRGNEQFF. CDR3 DNA: TGTGCCAGCAGCGTAGATCCGGCCTCCATTAGAGGGAATGAGCAGTTCTTC.

V usage is TRBV7-9 and J usage is TRBJ1-1; the D is unclear. Germline values: CDR1 SEHNR, CDR2 FQNEAQ (reference sequence). V was clipped by 0 bases and J by 0 bases, with 11 bases between them. The CDR3 runs to 16 residues. The DNA for the CDR3 is TGTGCCAGCAGCTTAGCGGGAGCTAACATGAACACTGAAGCTTTCTTT. It encodes CASSLAGANMNTEAFF.

The chain carries TRBV3-1 (or the pseudogene TRBV3-2) and TRBJ2-3, with unresolved D. CDR1 and CDR2 (germline): LGHDT, YNNKEL (reference sequence). CDR3 length: 14 amino acids. Trimming took 4 bases from V and 0 from J, leaving 8 bases between them. DNA of the CDR3: TGTGCCAGCAGCCTCCTCTCTAGCACAGATACGCAGTATTTT. Protein product: CASSLLSSTDTQYF.

The chain joins TRBV24-1 to TRBJ2-1; tentative D call: TRBD1 (6 bases). Trimming took off 7 bases at V and 0 bases at J, with 6 bases between the two ends. The CDR3 totals 13 residues. Germline V gene lookup returns CDR1 KGHDR and CDR2 SFDVKD. The CDR3 spells CATRDSSYNEQFF. Written as DNA, the CDR3 is TGTGCCACCAGGGACAGCTCCTACAATGAGCAGTTCTTC.